This T cell receptor (beta chain) is drawn from a study of blood T cell repertoires in COVID-19. Study in general: Sites across the United States, Italy and Spain contributed samples from acute and convalescent COVID-19. T cells, B-cell-depleted T cells, or PBMCs provided the cDNA or gDNA that served as material.

The CDR3 is made up of 15 amino acids. Germline V gene sequence: CDR1 MDHEN, CDR2 SYDVKM. V was shortened by 3 bases and J by 2 bases, with 11 bases between the two germline ends. Original processing methods: Estimates of nucleated cell counts were drawn from the amplification of reference gene primers. Sequencing was performed with immunoSEQ multiplex PCR; in TCRdb, only in-frame clones are kept and a portion is missing. V, J and clone size were drawn from that table, and D and trimming were deduced from the DNA. The sample contains approximately 76,000 clones, around 86% of which appear only once. The rearrangement joins TRBV28 to TRBJ1-5, with D uncertain. The sample comprised peripheral blood. This receptor was taken from a woman in her sixties with acute or convalescent COVID-19. The CDR3 protein is CASSFPQRGNQPQHF. CDR3 nucleotide sequence: TGTGCCAGCAGTTTTCCCCAGAGGGGCAATCAGCCCCAGCATTTT.